A single sample gave rise to the 21 T cell receptor beta chains below, sequenced in a study of blood T cell repertoires in COVID-19. Data came from immunoSEQ multiplex PCR; TCRdb stores just in-frame clones and leaves some out. Of about 80,000 clones listed, roughly 88% are singletons. Input material: peripheral blood. All receptors come from a woman older than 75 with acute or convalescent COVID-19.

Details on this clone: The junction departs from germline at one end; a sequencing error may be responsible. The chain links TRBV7-7 to TRBJ2-5; 10 bases are shared with TRBD1. This CDR3 spans 16 amino acids. The germline V gene has CDR1 SSHAT and CDR2 FNYEAQ (reference sequence). CDR3 amino acids: CASSYLTGGFVETQYF. For the CDR3, the DNA is TGTGCTAGCAGCTACCTGACAGGGGGCTTCGTGGAGACCCAGTACTTC.

This clone was observed a few times. This rearrangement joins TRBV15 to TRBJ1-4; D remains unclear. Germline V lookup: CDR1 LNHNV, CDR2 YYDKDF (reference sequence). The ends were cut back, 3 bases at V and 0 bases at J, with 8 bases in the middle. The CDR3 consists of 15 residues. CDR3 amino acids: CATSRQISTNEKLFF. The CDR3 DNA reads as TGTGCCACCAGCAGGCAGATCTCAACTAATGAAAAACTGTTTTTT.

The chain is built from TRBV3-1 (or the pseudogene TRBV3-2) and TRBJ2-7; D possibly corresponds to TRBD2 (6 bases). Germline CDR1 and CDR2: LGHDT and YNNKEL (reference sequence). V lost 3 bases, J lost 5 bases, and 14 bases lay in between. The CDR3 is 14 amino acids. The CDR3 coding sequence is TGTGCCAGCAGCCAGTTTGGCGGGGTCGACGAGCAGTACTTC. It is translated as CASSQFGGVDEQYF.

The V call is TRBV7-8, the J call TRBJ2-1, with 14 bases fitting TRBD2. After removal of 4 bases from V and 7 bases from J, the junction contained 9 bases not matched to a gene. Germline loops: CDR1 SGHVS, CDR2 FQNEAQ. The CDR3 totals 17 residues. This CDR3 is CASSSFSGLAGENEQFF. The CDR3 DNA reads TGTGCCAGCAGCTCTTTTTCGGGACTAGCGGGAGAAAATGAGCAGTTCTTC.

V usage is TRBV2 and J usage is TRBJ1-3; 7 nucleotides agree with TRBD1. The CDR3 is 12 residues long. With 7 bases clipped from V and 8 bases from J, the junction kept 5 bases outside the gene matches. In germline, CDR1 is SNHLY, CDR2 FYNNEI. The CDR3 here is CASNRQGYTIYF. The CDR3, as DNA: TGTGCCAGCAACAGACAGGGTTACACCATATATTTT.

This clone was observed a handful of times. This chain links TRBV2 with TRBJ1-1, with D tentatively TRBD1 (6 bases). This CDR3 has 15 amino acids. Germline CDR1 SNHLY, CDR2 FYNNEI. Trimming took 7 bases from V and 1 from J, leaving 16 bases between them. DNA of the CDR3: TGTGCCAGCAAAATGGACAGCTATGAGAACACTGAAGCTTTCTTT. It is translated as CASKMDSYENTEAFF.

This CDR3 is CASSSGGQGTDTQYF. CDR3 DNA sequence: TGTGCCAGCAGCTCAGGGGGACAGGGCACAGATACGCAGTATTTT. V gene TRBV6-5 combines with J gene TRBJ2-3; 8 bases agree with TRBD1. Germline loops: CDR1 MNHEY, CDR2 SVGAGI. This CDR3 region has 15 residues. V lost 6 bases to trimming and J lost 1 base; unmatched junction nucleotides: 6.

The chain is built from TRBV7-2 and TRBJ1-2, with a tentative D call TRBD1 (5 bases). This CDR3 spans 13 amino acids. V lost 4 bases, J lost 7 bases, and 13 bases lay in between. Per germline, CDR1 SGHTA and CDR2 FQGNSA. The CDR3 loop is CASSYDSASGYTF. CDR3 nucleotides: TGTGCCAGCAGCTACGACAGTGCCAGTGGCTACACCTTC.

The chain has TRBV7-2 and TRBJ1-1; D possibly corresponds to TRBD1 (6 bases). Germline assignment: CDR1 SGHTA and CDR2 FQGNSA. CDR3 size: 14 residues. V dropped 2 bases and J dropped 4 bases, with 11 bases sitting between them. The CDR3 loop is CASSLHTGSTEAFF. Written as DNA, the CDR3 is TGTGCCAGCAGCTTACACACAGGGAGCACTGAAGCTTTCTTT.

This chain connects TRBV18 to TRBJ2-2; 7 bases are a match to TRBD1. The V and J ends lost 2 bases and 5 bases, in that order; junction bases with no gene match: 5. This CDR3 is built from 15 residues. The germline CDR1 and CDR2 sequences are KGHSH and LQKENI. The CDR3 DNA sequence: TGTGCCAGCTCACCAACGACAGGGACGACCGGGGAGCTGTTTTTT. Translated, it gives CASSPTTGTTGELFF.

The V and J genes are TRBV6-6 and TRBJ1-5; TRBD1 matches 9 bases. This CDR3 has 16 amino acids. The germline gives CDR1 MNHNY, CDR2 SVGAGI (reference sequence). Germline trimming cut 3 bases from V and 1 base from J; bases unmatched to any gene: 4. The CDR3 region has the DNA TGTGCCAGCAGTTATTTACAGGGGGCAAGCAATCAGCCCCAGCATTTT. Its protein product is CASSYLQGASNQPQHF.

The chain uses TRBV10-3 and TRBJ1-1; tentatively, D is TRBD1 (5 bases). Germline V gives CDR1 ENHRY, CDR2 SYGVKD. The CDR3 length is 11 residues. Trimming stripped 5 bases from V and 10 bases from J, with 11 bases between. The CDR3 is CAISSGGGAFF. Written as DNA, the CDR3 is TGTGCCATCAGTTCGGGGGGGGGAGCTTTCTTT.

V usage is TRBV5-6 and J usage is TRBJ1-2; 7 bases map to TRBD1. The CDR3 is made up of 14 amino acids. In germline, CDR1 is SGHDT, CDR2 YYEEEE. V lost 0 bases and J lost 4; bases outside the gene matches: 3. The CDR3: CASSLVGGSYGYTF. The CDR3 nucleotides read TGTGCCAGCAGCTTGGTAGGGGGCAGCTATGGCTACACCTTC.

This chain links TRBV30 with TRBJ2-3; 8 bases are a match to TRBD1. With 0 bases clipped from V and 3 bases from J, the junction kept 11 bases outside the gene matches. CDR1 and CDR2 (germline): GTSNPN, SVGIG (reference sequence). The CDR3 contains 17 residues. CDR3 nucleotide sequence: TGTGCCTGGAGTGTAGTCCGCGTGCAGGGGGCTACAGATACGCAGTATTTT. Protein sequence: CAWSVVRVQGATDTQYF.

The rearrangement uses TRBV7-9 and TRBJ2-5; 8 bases match TRBD1. The CDR3 sequence is 15 residues long. J gave up 4 bases and V 5 bases, and 9 bases lay outside the gene matches. Germline loops: CDR1 SEHNR, CDR2 FQNEAQ (reference sequence). The CDR3: CASSPAAGTGETQYF. CDR3 in DNA: TGTGCCAGCAGCCCCGCGGCGGGGACAGGAGAGACCCAGTACTTC.

The genes are TRBV18 and TRBJ2-2; tentatively, D is TRBD1 (5 bases). In germline, CDR1 is KGHSH, CDR2 LQKENI. Between the trimmed V and J ends, which lost 1 base and 0 bases, there was a span of 12 bases. The CDR3 contains 17 residues. CDR3 residues: CASSPQLGVTNTGELFF. In DNA form, the CDR3 reads TGTGCCAGCTCACCACAATTAGGGGTTACGAACACCGGGGAGCTGTTTTTT.

V usage is TRBV19 and J usage is TRBJ2-3, with 7 bases aligning to TRBD2. The V segment lost 5 bases and the J segment 6 bases; nucleotides outside the gene matches: 11. The CDR3 extends over 15 amino acids. Per the germline V gene, CDR1 is LNHDA and CDR2 is SQIVND (reference sequence). The CDR3 region has the DNA TGTGCCAGTAGTCCCCGAGCGGGGTACTTTGATACGCAGTATTTT. It encodes CASSPRAGYFDTQYF. Complete variable domain (other parts from reference TRBV19 and TRBJ2-3): DGGITQSPKYLFRKEGQNVTLSCEQNLNHDAMYWYRQDPGQGLRLIYYSQIVNDFQKGDIAEGYSVSREKKESFPLTVTSAQKNPTAFYLCASSPRAGYFDTQYFGPGTRLTVL.

The chain joins TRBV7-9 to TRBJ1-1, with TRBD1 matching over 8 bases. Germline trimming cut 4 bases from V and 4 bases from J; bases unmatched to any gene: 2. This CDR3 comprises 13 residues. Germline V CDR1 and CDR2: SEHNR, FQNEAQ (reference sequence). The CDR3 loop is CASSSDRGTEAFF. The CDR3, as DNA: TGTGCCAGCAGCTCAGACAGGGGCACTGAAGCTTTCTTT.

The chain employs TRBV6-5 and TRBJ2-7, with 10 positions matching TRBD1. Germline V CDR1 and CDR2: MNHEY, SVGAGI. This CDR3 spans 15 amino acids. V trimming: 6 bases; J trimming: 2 bases; junction bases outside the gene matches: 7. This chain's CDR3 is CASSQPGQGTYEQYF. The CDR3 nucleotides read TGTGCCAGCAGCCAACCGGGACAGGGGACCTACGAGCAGTACTTC.

This clone is a singleton in its sample. V usage is TRBV3-1 (or the pseudogene TRBV3-2) and J usage is TRBJ2-7, with 9 bases lining up with TRBD1. V lost 0 bases and J lost 5; bases outside the gene matches: 5. This CDR3 has 15 residues. CDR1 and CDR2 (germline): LGHDT, YNNKEL (reference sequence). The CDR3 reads CASSQDGTGMHEQYF. CDR3 bases: TGTGCCAGCAGCCAAGACGGGACAGGGATGCACGAGCAGTACTTC.

CDR3 region: CASSLTNTGELFF. The DNA of the CDR3 is TGTGCCAGCAGCTTAACAAACACCGGGGAGCTGTTTTTT. The rearrangement joins TRBV7-8 to TRBJ2-2; no reliable D call. CDR1 and CDR2 from the germline V gene are SGHVS and FQNEAQ. The CDR3 has 13 amino acids. V lost 2 bases to trimming and J lost 2 bases, with 3 bases between them.